This TCR beta chain came from a study of cytomegalovirus exposure and HLA in healthy donors. This CDR3 contains 14 residues. The germline V and J ends were trimmed by 1 base and 2 bases, with 8 bases remaining between them. Germline V gene sequence: CDR1 MGHRA, CDR2 YSYEKL. In the PCR, 60 Vbeta and 13 Jbeta primers were used. Here immunoSEQ multiplex PCR was the method, and the copy in TCRdb shows in-frame clones only, minus some. The sample shows tens of thousands of clones, around two fifths of them seen only once. The sequenced material came from PBMCs. The rearrangement uses TRBV4-1 and TRBJ2-5, with a tentative D call TRBD2 (6 bases). The clonotype originates from a woman between 50 and 59 years old in good health and CMV-seronegative. CDR3 bases: TGCGCCAGCAGCCAAGGGAGGGGTCAAGAGACCCAGTACTTC. Protein: CASSQGRGQETQYF.